The sequence of this T cell receptor (beta chain) was determined in a study of cytomegalovirus exposure and HLA in healthy donors. This CDR3 has 16 amino acids. V gave up 5 bases and J gave up 9 bases; unmatched junction bases: 14. Germline V gives CDR1 MRHNA, CDR2 SNTAGT. Study-wide findings and caveats: Certain indistinguishable V segments, among them TRBV6-2 and TRBV6-3, were excluded. CMV serostatus alone was available as immune exposure information. For TCR beta chains, V- and J-gene trimming was later linked to a missense DCLRE1C variant.

The PCR was carried out with 60 Vbeta primers and 13 Jbeta primers. Sequencing used immunoSEQ multiplex PCR; TCRdb keeps in-frame clones, though not all of them. The table shows roughly 100,000 clones, with around 75% occurring only once. The count of this clone is one. Its antigen is not known. This TCR came from a man between 40 and 49 years old in good health and CMV-seronegative. The chain links TRBV6-4 to TRBJ2-1; TRBD2 matches at 9 bases. The sample taken for sequencing was PBMCs. The chain's CDR3 is CASSRQTSGTTSEQFF. In nucleotides, the CDR3 is TGTGCCAGCAGTCGACAGACTAGCGGAACTACATCTGAGCAGTTCTTC.